Below are 5 T cell receptor beta chains sequenced from a single sample in a study of blood T cell repertoires in COVID-19. Method: immunoSEQ multiplex PCR; TCRdb's copy keeps in-frame clones and lacks some. The data show tens of thousands of clones, with around 80% seen just once and under 20% held by the top ten. Sequenced: peripheral blood. These receptors were collected from a human donor in a cohort sampled during active COVID-19.

This clone showed up just a few times. The chain recombines TRBV5-5 with TRBJ1-2; tentatively, D is TRBD1 (5 bases). The V gene's germline CDR1 is SGHKS and CDR2 YYEKEE (reference sequence). CDR3 length: 15 amino acids. Trimming pared 4 bases from V and 1 base from J, leaving 14 bases between. CDR3 DNA: TGTGCCAGCAGCCCCACAGACAGACTTAACTATGGCTACACCTTC. This codes for CASSPTDRLNYGYTF.

This chain uses TRBV10-3 with TRBJ1-3; D is possibly TRBD1 (5 bases). The length of the CDR3 is 13 residues. The germline CDR1 and CDR2 sequences are ENHRY and SYGVKD. V shed 3 bases and J shed 7 bases, with 10 bases lying between them. The chain's CDR3 is CAISDRVSNTIYF. DNA of the CDR3: TGTGCCATCAGTGACAGGGTTTCGAACACCATATATTTT.

V usage is TRBV6-2 or TRBV6-3 and J usage is TRBJ1-2, with 9 bases that match TRBD1. This CDR3 region has 15 residues. After removal of 4 bases from V and 5 bases from J, the junction contained 8 bases not matched to a gene. Germline V gene sequence: CDR1 MNHEY, CDR2 SVGEGT. The CDR3 sequence: CASSWHWTGEYGYTF. In DNA form, the CDR3 reads TGTGCCAGCAGTTGGCACTGGACAGGGGAATATGGCTACACCTTC.

The V call is TRBV11-2, the J call TRBJ2-7, with D maybe TRBD2 (6 bases). The CDR3 totals 11 residues. V lost 8 bases and J 4 bases, leaving 9 bases between the germline ends. From germline, CDR1 is SGHAT and CDR2 FQNNGV. This chain's CDR3 is CASGGAYEQYF. DNA of the CDR3: TGTGCCAGCGGCGGGGCGTACGAGCAGTACTTC.

In its sample, this clone was seen once. The CDR3 nucleotides are TGTGCCAGCAGCTTGGGACAAACCCAAGAGACCCAGTACTTC. This sequence encodes CASSLGQTQETQYF. The chain combines TRBV5-4 with TRBJ2-5; the D is unclear. The CDR3 length is 14 residues. The germline CDR1 and CDR2 sequences are SGHNT and YYREEE (reference sequence). V was trimmed by 0 bases and J by 1 base, leaving 7 bases between them.